This T cell receptor (beta chain) was captured in a study of T cell responses to AZD1222 COVID-19 vaccine. Overall study findings and caveats: CD4 TCRs covered the whole spike, strongest at regions 160-218 and 743-854. Donors, mostly white British, included more females; clonal diversity was possibly underestimated.

Produced via immunoSEQ multiplex PCR; TCRdb's table is partial and in-frame only. This table has around 87,000 clones, 85% to 90% appearing once. Per germline, CDR1 MNHEY and CDR2 SMNVEV (reference sequence). The V gene end was trimmed by 5 bases and the J gene end by 5 bases; junction bases not matched to a gene: 12. This CDR3 has 17 residues. Concerning this clone itself: The antigen remains unidentified.

Sequencing used peripheral blood, obtained on day 0 of AZD1222 vaccination. This receptor was taken from an adult in good health. The chain recombines TRBV27 with TRBJ2-2; 9 bases align to TRBD1. The CDR3 spells CASSPSLGTGTTGELFF. CDR3 bases: TGTGCCAGCAGTCCCTCCCTGGGGACAGGGACAACCGGGGAGCTGTTTTTT.